This TCR beta chain was captured in a study of blood T cell repertoires in COVID-19 (dated by TCRdb to about 2020). For context, the study as a whole: Samples covering the acute and convalescent phases of COVID-19 were provided by collaborators in the United States, Italy and Spain. The material from the prospective study consisted of cDNA or gDNA derived from T cells, B-cell-depleted T cells, or PBMCs. Deeply sampled blood TCRbeta repertoires from subjects exposed to, actively infected with, or recovered from COVID-19 were included in the dataset. A freely available public database, intended as a resource for researchers studying the immune response to SARS-CoV-2, is where the repertoires were released. Samples were obtained from the ongoing ImmuneRACE study (first 160 participants) and from about 1,300 subjects provided by 6 global collaborators. Sample metadata almost always included a de-identified subject ID, COVID-19 status, age in years and sex. HLA class I and class II types, where available, came from metadata supplied by the sample provider rather than from assay-based typing. Broad study findings and their caveats: The quantity of clinical and demographic metadata differed by source and by participant and was supplied without curation.

TCRbeta CDR3 regions were amplified from genomic DNA by means of the immunoSEQ Assay, a bias-controlled multiplex PCR. Per the original workflow: Nucleated cell counts per sample were estimated from amplification of reference gene primers within the assay. Sequence reads were collapsed and filtered to measure the absolute abundance of every unique TCRbeta CDR3 rearrangement. For each sample, productive Simpson clonality was calculated by taking the square root of Simpson's diversity index across productive rearrangements. The immuneACCESS repertoire file appears here via TCRdb, limited to in-frame rearrangements. These files lack a portion of the clones; in checked studies, under half of the deficit traces to unresolved V genes, and the cause of the others is not known. The V and J calls and clone size were taken over from that table, and D and trimming were inferred from the DNA. The table for this sample lists about 280,000 clones; around 83% of them were counted only once. The ten largest clonotypes hold approximately 5% of the sample.

CDR1 SGHRS and CDR2 YFSETQ are derived from the germline V gene. Reading from cysteine to phenylalanine, the CDR3 counts 14 amino acids. Here the CDR3 DNA is all that survives: 42 bases in frame from base 1. Unmatched junction bases come to 6, with V trimmed by 7 bases and J by 2 bases. Enrolling through a virtual design, the prospective study's participants ranged in age from roughly 18 to 100 years and lived across about two dozen United States geographic areas. Cohort assignment in the prospective study relied on participant-reported clinical history from a screening survey and a study questionnaire. Exposed participants were defined as having been in contact with someone with a PCR-confirmed or clinician-diagnosed COVID-19 case within 2 weeks of study entry. Each participant in the prospective study had whole blood, serum and a nasopharyngeal or oropharyngeal swab collected by mobile phlebotomists. Participants in the prospective study had the option to provide additional blood draws and questionnaires over a roughly 2-month period. Before DNA extraction, prospective study blood samples were shipped either frozen or at room temperature.

Concerning this clone: Its antigen remains unidentified. Base qualities are not at hand, and no much larger clone is one base apart.

The material sequenced was PBMCs or T cells enriched from blood (not recorded which). The rearrangement joined TRBV5-1 to TRBJ2-3, with 8 bases in between that match TRBD2. The receptor's source is a middle-aged man who had been exposed to COVID-19. The bases are TGCGCCAGCTGGGCTAGCGGGCTCACAGATACGCAGTATTTT. Translated, it gives CASWASGLTDTQYF.